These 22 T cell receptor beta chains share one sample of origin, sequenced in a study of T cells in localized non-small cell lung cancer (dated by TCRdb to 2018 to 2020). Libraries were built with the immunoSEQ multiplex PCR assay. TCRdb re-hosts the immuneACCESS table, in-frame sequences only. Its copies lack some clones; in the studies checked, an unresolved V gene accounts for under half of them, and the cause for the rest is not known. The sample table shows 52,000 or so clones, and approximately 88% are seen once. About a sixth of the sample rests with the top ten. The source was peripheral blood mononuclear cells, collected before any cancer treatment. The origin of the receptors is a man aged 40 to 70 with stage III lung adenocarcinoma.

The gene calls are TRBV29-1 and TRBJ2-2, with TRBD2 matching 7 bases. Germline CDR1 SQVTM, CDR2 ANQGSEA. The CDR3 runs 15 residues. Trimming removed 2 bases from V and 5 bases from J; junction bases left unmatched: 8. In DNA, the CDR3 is TGCAGCGTTGAACTAGGGAGGGCCGGGACCGGGGAGCTGTTTTTT. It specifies CSVELGRAGTGELFF.

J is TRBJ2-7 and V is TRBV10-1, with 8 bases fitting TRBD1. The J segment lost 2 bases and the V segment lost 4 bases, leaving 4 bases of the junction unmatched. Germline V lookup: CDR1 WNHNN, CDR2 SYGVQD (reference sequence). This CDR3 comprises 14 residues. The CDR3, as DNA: TGCGCCAGCAGTGCCGACAGGGGACCCTACGAGCAGTACTTC. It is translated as CASSADRGPYEQYF.

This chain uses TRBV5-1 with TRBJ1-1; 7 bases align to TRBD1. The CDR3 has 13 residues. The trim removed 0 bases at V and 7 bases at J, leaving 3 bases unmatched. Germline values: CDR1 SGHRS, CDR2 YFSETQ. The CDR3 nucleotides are TGCGCCAGCAGCTTGGGGTCAGGGGGTGAAGCTTTCTTT. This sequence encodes CASSLGSGGEAFF.

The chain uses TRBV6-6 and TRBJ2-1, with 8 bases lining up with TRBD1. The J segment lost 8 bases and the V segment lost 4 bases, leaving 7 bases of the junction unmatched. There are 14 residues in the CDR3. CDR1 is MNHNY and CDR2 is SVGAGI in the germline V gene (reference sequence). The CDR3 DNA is TGTGCCAGCAGTTTTCCGGGACAGGTGGATGAGCAGTTCTTC. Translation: CASSFPGQVDEQFF.

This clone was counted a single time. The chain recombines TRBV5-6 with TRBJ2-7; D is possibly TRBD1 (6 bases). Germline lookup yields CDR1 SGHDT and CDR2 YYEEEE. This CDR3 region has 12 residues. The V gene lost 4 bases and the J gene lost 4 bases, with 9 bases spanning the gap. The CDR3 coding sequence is TGTGCCAGCAGCATCGGACAGTACGAGCAGTACTTC. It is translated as CASSIGQYEQYF.

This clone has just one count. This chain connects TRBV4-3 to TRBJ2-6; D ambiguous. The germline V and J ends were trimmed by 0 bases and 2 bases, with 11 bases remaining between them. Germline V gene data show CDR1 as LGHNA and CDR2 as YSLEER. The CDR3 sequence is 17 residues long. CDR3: CASSQEPDGTGANVLTF. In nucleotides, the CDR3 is TGCGCCAGCAGCCAAGAGCCAGACGGAACTGGGGCCAACGTCCTGACTTTC.

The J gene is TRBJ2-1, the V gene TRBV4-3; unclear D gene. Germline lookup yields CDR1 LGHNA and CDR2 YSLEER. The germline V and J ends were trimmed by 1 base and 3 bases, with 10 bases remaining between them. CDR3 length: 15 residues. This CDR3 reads CASSQGLFDYNEQFF. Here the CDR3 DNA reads TGCGCCAGCAGCCAAGGCCTTTTCGACTACAATGAGCAGTTCTTC.

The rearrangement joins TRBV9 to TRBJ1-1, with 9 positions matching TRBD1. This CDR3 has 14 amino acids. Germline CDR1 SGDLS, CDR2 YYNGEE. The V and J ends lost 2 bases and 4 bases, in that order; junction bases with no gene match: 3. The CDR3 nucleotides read TGTGCCAGCAGCGTCCGGGACAGGGCCACTGAAGCTTTCTTT. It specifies CASSVRDRATEAFF.

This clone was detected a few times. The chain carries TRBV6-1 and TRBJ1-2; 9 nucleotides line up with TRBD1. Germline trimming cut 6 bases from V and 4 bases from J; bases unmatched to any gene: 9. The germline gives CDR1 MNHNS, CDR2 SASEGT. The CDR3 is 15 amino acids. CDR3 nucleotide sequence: TGTGCCAGCAGCCCACCGGGACAGGGAAGCTATGGCTACACCTTC. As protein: CASSPPGQGSYGYTF.

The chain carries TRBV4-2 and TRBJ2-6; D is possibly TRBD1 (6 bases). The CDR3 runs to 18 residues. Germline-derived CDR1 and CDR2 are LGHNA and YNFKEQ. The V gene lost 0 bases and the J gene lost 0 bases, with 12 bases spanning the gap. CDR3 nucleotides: TGTGCCAGCAGCCAAGATTGGGACATAACCTCTGGGGCCAACGTCCTGACTTTC. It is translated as CASSQDWDITSGANVLTF.

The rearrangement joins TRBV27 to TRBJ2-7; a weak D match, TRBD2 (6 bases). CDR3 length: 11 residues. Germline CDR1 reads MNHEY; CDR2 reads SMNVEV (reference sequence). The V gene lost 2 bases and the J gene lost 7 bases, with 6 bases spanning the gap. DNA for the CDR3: TGTGCCAGCAGTTTAGGGGGGGAGCAGTACTTC. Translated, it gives CASSLGGEQYF.

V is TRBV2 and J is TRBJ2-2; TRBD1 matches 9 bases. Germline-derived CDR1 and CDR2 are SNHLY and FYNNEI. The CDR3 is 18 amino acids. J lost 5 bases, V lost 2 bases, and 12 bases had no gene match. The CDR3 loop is CASSENPDRGSTTGELFF. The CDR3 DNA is TGTGCCAGCAGTGAAAACCCAGACAGGGGGAGTACGACCGGGGAGCTGTTTTTT.

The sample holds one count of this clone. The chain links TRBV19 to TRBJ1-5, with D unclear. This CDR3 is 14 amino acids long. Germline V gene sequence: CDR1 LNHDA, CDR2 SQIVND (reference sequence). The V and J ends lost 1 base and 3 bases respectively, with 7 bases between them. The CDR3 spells CASSIVHPNQPQHF. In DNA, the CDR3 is TGTGCCAGTAGTATAGTACACCCCAATCAGCCCCAGCATTTT.

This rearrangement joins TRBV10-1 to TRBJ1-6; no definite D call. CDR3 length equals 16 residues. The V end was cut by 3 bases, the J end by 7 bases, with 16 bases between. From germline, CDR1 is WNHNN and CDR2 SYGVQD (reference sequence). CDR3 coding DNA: TGCGCCAGCAGTGATGAGGAGTTACCATTAAATTCACCCCTCCACTTT. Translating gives CASSDEELPLNSPLHF.

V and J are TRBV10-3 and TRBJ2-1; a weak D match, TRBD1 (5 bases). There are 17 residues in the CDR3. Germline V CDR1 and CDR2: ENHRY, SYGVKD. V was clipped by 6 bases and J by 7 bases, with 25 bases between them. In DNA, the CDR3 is TGTGCCATCAGAGGACACGAGACCGTCGGCCTGGGGAATGAGCAGTTCTTC. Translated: CAIRGHETVGLGNEQFF.

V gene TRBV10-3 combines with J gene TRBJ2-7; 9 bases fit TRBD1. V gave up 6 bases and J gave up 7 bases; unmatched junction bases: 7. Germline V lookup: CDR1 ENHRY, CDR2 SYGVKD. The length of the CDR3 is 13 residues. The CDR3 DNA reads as TGTGCCATCAGGATACAGGGGGCGGGAGAGCAGTACTTC. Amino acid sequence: CAIRIQGAGEQYF.

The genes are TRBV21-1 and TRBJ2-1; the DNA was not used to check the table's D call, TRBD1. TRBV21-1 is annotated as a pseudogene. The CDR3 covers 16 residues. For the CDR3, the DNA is TGTGCCAGCAGCATCCGACAGGGTAACTCCTACAATGAGCAGTTCTTC. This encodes CASSIRQGNSYNEQFF.

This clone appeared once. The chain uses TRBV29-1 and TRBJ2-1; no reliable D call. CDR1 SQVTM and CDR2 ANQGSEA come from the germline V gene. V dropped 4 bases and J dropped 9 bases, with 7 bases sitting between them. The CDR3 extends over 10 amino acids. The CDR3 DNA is TGCAGCGTTGGAGGCGGTGAGCAGTTCTTC. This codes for CSVGGGEQFF.

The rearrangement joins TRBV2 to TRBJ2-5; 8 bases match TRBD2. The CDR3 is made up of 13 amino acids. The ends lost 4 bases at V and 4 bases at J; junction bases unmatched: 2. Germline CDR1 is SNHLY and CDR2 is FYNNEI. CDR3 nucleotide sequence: TGTGCCAGCAGTGGACGGGAGGGAGAGACCCAGTACTTC. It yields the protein CASSGREGETQYF.

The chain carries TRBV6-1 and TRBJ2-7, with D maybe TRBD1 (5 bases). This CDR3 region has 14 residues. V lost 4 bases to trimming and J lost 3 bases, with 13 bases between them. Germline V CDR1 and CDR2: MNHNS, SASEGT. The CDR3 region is CASSVQAIDYEQYF. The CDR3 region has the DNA TGTGCCAGCAGTGTACAGGCAATCGACTACGAGCAGTACTTC.

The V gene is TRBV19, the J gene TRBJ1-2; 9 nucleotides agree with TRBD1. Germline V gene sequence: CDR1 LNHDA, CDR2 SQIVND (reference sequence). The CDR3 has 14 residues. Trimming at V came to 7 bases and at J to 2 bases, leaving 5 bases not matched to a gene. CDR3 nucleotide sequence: TGTGCCAGTACCCCCGGGACAGGGAACTATGGCTACACCTTC. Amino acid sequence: CASTPGTGNYGYTF.

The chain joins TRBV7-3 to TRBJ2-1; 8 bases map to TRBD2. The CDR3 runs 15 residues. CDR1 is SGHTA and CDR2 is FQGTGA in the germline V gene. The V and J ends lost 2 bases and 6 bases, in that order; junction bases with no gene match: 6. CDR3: CASSLDSGEGNEQFF. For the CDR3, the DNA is TGTGCCAGCAGCTTAGATAGCGGGGAAGGCAATGAGCAGTTCTTC.